This TCR beta chain emerged from a study of blood T cell repertoires in COVID-19 (dated by TCRdb to the early 2020s). Describing the broader study: The collaborator samples originated in the United States, Italy and Spain and spanned the acute and convalescent phases of COVID-19. The sample metadata nearly always contained a de-identified subject ID, COVID-19 status, age in years and sex. The dataset comprised deeply sampled blood TCRbeta repertoires from subjects exposed to, actively infected with, or recovered from COVID-19. HLA class I and class II types, where available, came from metadata supplied by the sample provider rather than from assay-based typing. The samples were drawn from the first 160 participants of the ongoing ImmuneRACE study and from 1,254 subjects provided by 6 global collaborators. The material from the prospective study consisted of cDNA or gDNA derived from T cells, B-cell-depleted T cells, or PBMCs. The repertoires were made available in a free public database intended to serve as a resource for research on the immune response to SARS-CoV-2.

Remarks on this clone: The antigen this receptor binds is unknown. There are no base qualities to consult, and no much larger clone falls within one base.

Here is what the overall study found, with its caveats: How much clinical and demographic metadata was included differed by source and by participant, and the metadata was provided uncurated.

The immunoSEQ Assay, a bias-controlled multiplex PCR, was used to amplify TCRbeta CDR3 regions from genomic DNA. Concerning the study's data processing: The number of nucleated cells in each sample was estimated from the amplification of reference gene primers within the assay. To quantify the absolute abundance of each unique TCRbeta CDR3 rearrangement, sequence reads were collapsed and filtered. For each sample, productive Simpson clonality was calculated as the square root of Simpson's diversity index over productive rearrangements. The source is immuneACCESS, and TCRdb retained only in-frame sequences with V and J called. Part of the clones is not carried over; for the studies checked, unresolved V genes explain less than half of this, and the remainder is unexplained. That table supplies the V and J calls and clone size; D and trimming were determined from the DNA. The sample table holds 100,000 to 150,000 clones, of which about 89% were seen once. The top ten hold more than 3.5% of the sample.

One collaborating source in Seattle enrolled patients while the patients were actively infected and followed the patients over time throughout the course of disease. Whole blood was collected in K2EDTA tubes by collaborating institutions according to the institutions' own protocols. For TCRbeta analysis, collaborator samples were shipped as frozen whole blood, as isolated PBMCs, or as DNA extracted from either sample type. The junction shows trimming of 0 bases on V and 3 bases on J, plus 7 bases between the germline ends. From the cysteine up to the phenylalanine, the CDR3 has a length of 14 residues. Left in the record is the CDR3 DNA by itself, 42 bases read in frame from the first base. Reading the germline V gene gives CDR1 SGHRS and CDR2 YFSETQ.

The sample comprised peripheral blood. The TCR originated in a man in his 60s with COVID-19, enrolled during active disease. The sequence joins TRBV5-1 to TRBJ1-5; the D gene remains uncertain. At the DNA level, the sequence is TGCGCCAGCAGCTTGGCCGGGGTCAATCAGCCCCAGCATTTT. Its product reads: CASSLAGVNQPQHF.